This T cell receptor beta chain comes out of a study of cytomegalovirus exposure and HLA in healthy donors. PCR involved 60 Vbeta and 13 Jbeta primers. Assay used: immunoSEQ multiplex PCR; TCRdb lists only in-frame clones, some missing. Of some 97,000 clones listed, 84% are singletons. This receptor was taken from a woman aged 18-29 years in good health and CMV-seronegative. Sequences were obtained from PBMCs.

CDR3 protein: CASSFGRGKNYGYTF. The CDR3 nucleotides read TGCGCCAGCAGCTTTGGGAGGGGGAAAAACTATGGCTACACCTTC. V gene TRBV5-1 combines with J gene TRBJ1-2; weak D call: TRBD1 (6 bases). Germline V gene lookup returns CDR1 SGHRS and CDR2 YFSETQ. The CDR3 extends over 15 amino acids. V lost 2 bases and J 2 bases, leaving 13 bases between the germline ends.